Listed here are 9 T cell receptor beta chains from one sample, sequenced in a study of lymphopenia after photon versus proton radiotherapy. The table came from immunoSEQ multiplex PCR; TCRdb's copy has only in-frame clones and leaves some out. The data show about 58,000 clones, about 81% seen once. This specimen consisted of peripheral blood, obtained from a patient treated with proton-based radiotherapy. Receptor source: a man aged 55 to 70 with pancreatic cancer.

DNA for the CDR3: TGTGCCAGCAGGAAAGCGCTTAGCACAGATACGCAGTATTTT. Protein sequence: CASRKALSTDTQYF. The chain uses TRBV28 and TRBJ2-3; the D is unclear. V lost 6 bases and J 0 bases, leaving 10 bases between the germline ends. The germline gives CDR1 MDHEN, CDR2 SYDVKM. The length of the CDR3 is 14 residues.

This clone is classed as medium-sized. This chain uses TRBV5-1 with TRBJ1-1, with TRBD1 as a possible D gene (5 bases). The germline V gene encodes CDR1 SGHRS and CDR2 YFSETQ. Trimming took off 2 bases at V and 2 bases at J, with 10 bases between the two ends. The CDR3 runs to 14 residues. CDR3 residues: CASSLLTGNTEAFF. The CDR3 coding sequence is TGCGCCAGCAGCTTACTAACAGGTAACACTGAAGCTTTCTTT.

The table lists this clone with a few counts. The J gene is TRBJ2-5, the V gene TRBV6-1; 8 bases line up with TRBD2. V gave up 9 bases and J gave up 6 bases; unmatched junction bases: 12. The germline V gene has CDR1 MNHNS and CDR2 SASEGT. The CDR3 has 14 residues. The CDR3 coding sequence is TGTGCCAGTTTAGTCGGGGGGGCAGAGAAGACCCAGTACTTC. Its translation is CASLVGGAEKTQYF.

The count of this clone is one. The rearrangement joins TRBV7-9 to TRBJ2-1; unclear D gene. V was shortened by 1 base and J by 10 bases, with 2 bases between the two germline ends. CDR3 size: 10 residues. The germline CDR1 and CDR2 sequences are SEHNR and FQNEAQ (reference sequence). CDR3 amino acids: CASSLGEQFF. CDR3 DNA sequence: TGTGCCAGCAGCTTAGGCGAGCAGTTCTTC.

This chain joins TRBV28 and TRBJ2-1; D may be TRBD2 (6 bases). CDR1 and CDR2 (germline): MDHEN, SYDVKM. The CDR3 runs 17 residues. Trimming pared 6 bases from V and 7 bases from J, leaving 25 bases between. CDR3 sequence: CASSNLGGDVGLNEQFF. CDR3 nucleotides: TGTGCCAGCAGCAACCTGGGCGGGGACGTGGGTTTAAATGAGCAGTTCTTC.

V is TRBV7-8 and J is TRBJ1-4, with 11 bases matching TRBD1. The V gene's germline CDR1 is SGHVS and CDR2 FQNEAQ. There are 15 residues in the CDR3. V was pared by 1 base and J by 8 bases, with 3 bases of the junction left unmatched. DNA of the CDR3: TGTGCCAGCAGCTTAGGGGGACAGGGGGGAGAAAAACTGTTTTTT. Translation gives CASSLGGQGGEKLFF.

This chain links TRBV7-9 with TRBJ2-2; D uncertain. There are 15 residues in the CDR3. CDR1 is SEHNR, CDR2 FQNEAQ, per germline (reference sequence). Trimming left V 1 base short and J 6 bases short, with 12 bases between. The CDR3 here is CASSLGSASPGELFF. The CDR3 bases are TGTGCCAGCAGCTTAGGATCCGCCTCTCCCGGGGAGCTGTTTTTT.

CDR3 nucleotide sequence: TGTGCCAGCAGCCCAGGGGGAGGGAAAAAATCTGGAAACACCATATATTTT. Translation gives CASSPGGGKKSGNTIYF. The rearrangement joins TRBV7-9 to TRBJ1-3, with TRBD1 matching 7 bases. The CDR3 runs to 17 residues. Germline assignment: CDR1 SEHNR and CDR2 FQNEAQ (reference sequence). The V and J ends lost 5 bases and 1 base, in that order; junction bases with no gene match: 11.

The chain uses TRBV5-8 and TRBJ1-1; 8 nucleotides line up with TRBD1. This CDR3 has 15 amino acids. V lost 1 base, J lost 0 bases, and 2 bases stayed unmatched. Germline values: CDR1 SGHTS, CDR2 YDEGEE. The CDR3 sequence: CASSLSGQVNTEAFF. CDR3 DNA sequence: TGTGCCAGCAGCTTGTCGGGACAGGTGAACACTGAAGCTTTCTTT.